These 8 T cell receptor beta chains originate from one sample sequenced in a study of PD-L1 blockade in urothelial cancer. Method: immunoSEQ multiplex PCR; TCRdb's copy keeps in-frame clones and lacks some. The sample consists of some 100,000 clones, roughly nine tenths of them appearing once. The sequenced sample was PBMCs, obtained around atezolizumab (anti-PD-L1) treatment. The receptors shown here come from a woman of 80 years or more with urothelial cancer.

The CDR3 coding sequence is TGTGCCAGTAGTACTCGACAGGGAGCCAGCTACACCTTC. This translates into CASSTRQGASYTF. This sequence joins TRBV19 and TRBJ1-2; 7 bases agree with TRBD1. This CDR3 comprises 13 residues. The junction had 8 bases not matched to a gene; V was cut back by 4 bases and J by 9 bases. Per the germline V gene, CDR1 is LNHDA and CDR2 is SQIVND (reference sequence).

This chain joins TRBV9 and TRBJ2-5, with TRBD2 identical over 10 bases. The germline V gene encodes CDR1 SGDLS and CDR2 YYNGEE. The CDR3 has 18 residues. J gave up 0 bases and V 0 bases, and 8 bases lay outside the gene matches. The CDR3 coding sequence is TGTGCCAGCAGCGTAGGTACTAGCGGGACTTTGTACCAAGAGACCCAGTACTTC. Translation gives CASSVGTSGTLYQETQYF.

This clone occurred a few times. This chain connects TRBV7-9 to TRBJ2-7, with 12 bases matching TRBD2. Germline V gene lookup returns CDR1 SEHNR and CDR2 FQNEAQ (reference sequence). This CDR3 is 16 amino acids long. V trimming: 5 bases; J trimming: 2 bases; junction bases outside the gene matches: 7. The CDR3 region has the DNA TGTGCCAGCAGCCCCAGGCTAGCGGGAGGGGCCTACGAGCAGTACTTC. This sequence encodes CASSPRLAGGAYEQYF.

The chain recombines TRBV5-1 with TRBJ1-2; D possibly corresponds to TRBD1 (5 bases). The CDR3 runs to 14 residues. From germline, CDR1 is SGHRS and CDR2 YFSETQ. V dropped 0 bases and J dropped 5 bases, with 11 bases sitting between them. The CDR3 coding sequence is TGCGCCAGCAGCTTGGCCAGGGTAGAGTATGGCTACACCTTC. Translated, it gives CASSLARVEYGYTF. The full variable domain, with the rest looked up from reference TRBV5-1 and TRBJ1-2, is KAGVTQTPRYLIKTRGQQVTLSCSPISGHRSVSWYQQTPGQGLQFLFEYFSETQRNKGNFPGRFSGRQFSNSRSEMNVSTLELGDSALYLCASSLARVEYGYTFGSGTRLTVV.

The gene calls are TRBV15 and TRBJ2-3; TRBD2 matches 9 bases. The CDR3 is 16 amino acids. J was trimmed by 3 bases and V by 1 base; bases with no gene match: 5. Germline V lookup: CDR1 LNHNV, CDR2 YYDKDF (reference sequence). CDR3 protein: CATSRGGLASTDTQYF. In DNA form, the CDR3 reads TGTGCCACCAGCAGAGGTGGACTAGCGAGTACAGATACGCAGTATTTT.

The chain has TRBV28 and TRBJ1-3; D call uncertain. The CDR3 totals 14 residues. Germline loops: CDR1 MDHEN, CDR2 SYDVKM. V was clipped by 5 bases and J by 0 bases, with 8 bases between them. The CDR3 protein is CASSPGNSGNTIYF. For the CDR3, the DNA is TGTGCCAGCAGTCCCGGGAACTCTGGAAACACCATATATTTT.

The V and J genes are TRBV11-2 and TRBJ2-1, with D possibly matching TRBD2 (5 bases). The ends were cut back, 0 bases at V and 0 bases at J, with 6 bases in the middle. This CDR3 region has 15 residues. Germline CDR1 reads SGHAT; CDR2 reads FQNNGV. In DNA form, the CDR3 reads TGTGCCAGCAGCTTAGACGGGGACTCCTACAATGAGCAGTTCTTC. Its protein product is CASSLDGDSYNEQFF.

The gene calls are TRBV5-5 and TRBJ2-1; 13 nucleotides match TRBD2. CDR1 and CDR2 (germline): SGHKS, YYEKEE (reference sequence). The J segment lost 12 bases and the V segment lost 3 bases, leaving 9 bases of the junction unmatched. The CDR3 runs 15 residues. The CDR3 sequence: CASSSGTSGAQVQFF. As DNA, the CDR3 is TGTGCCAGCAGCTCAGGGACTAGCGGGGCTCAGGTGCAGTTCTTC.